This TCR beta chain was recorded in a study of T cells expressing NK-cell markers (dated by TCRdb to 2018 to 2020). For the study in its entirety: Seven to nine donors provided sorted CD3+CD56+NKG2C+, CD3+CD56+NKG2C- and CD3+CD56-NKG2C+ T-cell subsets, whose TCR beta-chain repertoires were profiled. Among the eight sequenced donors, only one was HCMV-seronegative, while the other seven were HCMV-seropositive. The eight sequenced donors were randomly selected healthy volunteers, three men and five women. Libraries were sequenced as 2 x 150 bp reads on Illumina HiSeq 2000/2500, MiSeq or NextSeq.

In regard to this clonotype: It lacks a known antigen.

In the germline V gene, CDR1 corresponds to LGHNA and CDR2 to YNFKEQ. The CDR3 has 15 amino acids, counting the end cysteine and phenylalanine. The DNA is not on file. Sequenced on an Illumina HiSeq 2000. The TCR beta cDNA libraries were made using 5'RACE template switching, a step that added both a universal primer site and unique molecular identifiers. cDNA synthesis was primed from the TCR beta constant segment and was followed by two successive PCR amplification steps. In the paper's pipeline: MIGEC handled demultiplexing of the reads and grouping by UMI, while MiTCR was used to assemble and quantify clonotypes. To exclude erroneous sequences, any TCR cDNA sequence not supported by at least two reads was discarded. The tcR package was used for downstream repertoire analysis, and clonotypes were matched between fractions using CDR3 nucleotide sequence together with V segment. VDJmatch was used to annotate antigen specificity against VDJdb, with one amino acid substitution in CDR3 allowed. One entry per CDR3 protein sequence results from the TCRdb reprocessing of the reads, with DNA left out. The V and J calls come from TCRdb's annotation, not from the publication. The table held for this sample gives 200,000 to 300,000 distinct CDR3 sequences. Around 0.4% of the sample goes to the ten largest clones.

HCMV-specific IgG was detected in serum with a commercial ELISA kit to determine HCMV serostatus. Peripheral blood mononuclear cells were isolated from blood by Ficoll density gradient centrifugation. The investigation overall reported the following: Those dominant clonotypes were again the most abundant among CD3+CD56-NKG2C+ cells in a few donors, at about 28.3-60.1%. In several donors, the dominant CD3+CD56+NKG2C+ clonotypes were among the top 10 CD8+ clonotypes and accounted for roughly 1.0-7.5% of CD8+ T cells. Whether the expanded NKG2C-expressing T cell clones were specific for HCMV antigens remained unclear.

The chain is encoded by TRBV4-2 joined to TRBJ2-1; the D call from TCRdb, TRBD1, cannot be confirmed without DNA. Sequences were obtained from blood T cells: a sorted CD56 or NKG2C T cell subset, CD4+ or CD8+ T cells, or bulk PBMC T cells (not recorded which). The clonotype originates from a young man in good health. Donor details come from another sample of the same person, matched by shared clones. The CDR3 has the sequence CASSTRGASYNEQFF.